This T cell receptor (beta chain) was obtained from a study of early T cells in non-severe SARS-CoV-2 infection. Study overall: Sequencing of unsorted whole blood was done on bulk RNA, leaving chains unpaired. Study-wide results and caveats: The study's VDJdb matching favored anti-spike CD8 responses and missed private and CD4 specificities.

Unique molecular identifiers were affixed to single, distinct cDNA molecules. TCRdb re-called the 5' RACE reads with MiXCR, one entry per CDR3 protein. This sample carries roughly 43,000 distinct CDR3 sequences, about 25% of them seen once, and the ten largest clones take 4.6%. The CDR3 sequence is 17 residues long. Germline loops: CDR1 SGDLS, CDR2 YYNGEE. V lost 0 bases, J lost 3 bases, and 7 bases stayed unmatched. This clonotype showed up just a few times. Its antigen is undetermined. This material consisted of whole blood, taken at baseline. The chain joins TRBV9 to TRBJ2-2; 8 bases fit TRBD2. The TCR comes from an adult who was a healthcare worker with PCR-confirmed SARS-CoV-2 infection or an uninfected control (not recorded which). CDR3 in DNA: TGTGCCAGCAGCGTAGCGGGCCTTAGCGGGGACACCGGGGAGCTGTTTTTT. Its protein is CASSVAGLSGDTGELFF.